Here is one TCR beta chain with its context. Its antigen is still unknown. Healthy controls were blood donor buffy coats. Clones were sequenced by immunoSEQ multiplex PCR, and TCRdb holds only the in-frame ones, with some missing. The sample includes about 31,000 clones, roughly 72% of them seen just once. Germline lookup yields CDR1 MNHEY and CDR2 SMNVEV (reference sequence). V gave up 3 bases and J gave up 0 bases, with 10 bases separating them. CDR3 length: 15 residues. The data derive from a study of STAT5B mutations in CD4+ large granular lymphocyte leukemia. Study observations and caveats: Compared with healthy controls (2/35), patient top clones favored TRBV06 (8/27). Patient CD4-sorted repertoires stayed more clonal than healthy ones after leukemic-clone removal.

The chain employs TRBV27 and TRBJ2-3; D is ambiguous. What was sequenced was CD4+ T cells from blood buffy coats. This TCR came from a human donor in good health. CDR3 sequence reads: CASSFGPPSTDTQYF. In DNA, the CDR3 is TGTGCCAGCAGTTTCGGGCCACCTAGCACAGATACGCAGTATTTT.